This section outlines one T cell receptor (beta chain) sequence together with its context. Investigators isolated RNA and reverse transcribed it into cDNA to act as the sequencing template. TCRdb keeps only in-frame clones here, not all; method: immunoSEQ multiplex PCR. Altogether 100,000 to 150,000 clones are present, over 50% being singletons, with the ten largest covering 4.5%. The data derive from a study of CD8+ T cells in alopecia areata. Trimming cost V 7 bases and J 2 bases, with 14 bases left between them. Looked up from germline, CDR1 is SGHTA and CDR2 is FQGNSA. This CDR3 region has 14 residues.

This sequence was found in a human donor with alopecia areata. This chain links TRBV7-2 with TRBJ2-5; D is undetermined. The material sequenced was CD4+ T cells sorted from blood, taken at week 0. Here the CDR3 reads CASTPVGWQETQYF. CDR3 in DNA: TGTGCCAGCACCCCAGTGGGGTGGCAAGAGACCCAGTACTTC.